One sample yielded the 18 T cell receptor beta chains listed below, sequenced in a study of tumor and adjacent non-tumor tissue in lung cancer. TCRbeta libraries were built with three rounds of nested PCR, modified from ARM-PCR. A single record per CDR3 protein comes from TCRdb applying MiXCR to the multiplex PCR reads. Here the sample spans over 130,000 distinct CDR3 sequences, 66% being singletons. RNA was extracted from bulk tissue without any cell sorting. The specimen was lung tumor tissue. The receptors originated from a man aged 60-69 years with small cell lung cancer.

A word on this clonotype: A much larger clonotype is one base distant, so this may be a read error. The CDR3 is CASSLTGWKETQYF. DNA of the CDR3: TGTGCCAGCAGTCTGACAGGGTGGAAAGAGACCCAGTACTTC. This chain joins TRBV12-3 or TRBV12-4 and TRBJ2-5, with TRBD1 matching 7 bases. V lost 5 bases to trimming and J lost 3 bases; unmatched junction nucleotides: 6. There are 14 residues in the CDR3.

This clonotype is a singleton in its sample. The conserved final phenylalanine or tryptophan is absent from the CDR3, which likely points to a read error. The chain couples TRBV20-1 to TRBJ1-1, with TRBD1 matching 7 bases. Germline CDR1 is DFQATT and CDR2 is SNEGSKA (reference sequence). CDR3 length: 13 residues. V was clipped by 5 bases and J by 4 bases; unmatched bases: 7. The chain's CDR3 is CSAHTDRITEAFL. Written as DNA, the CDR3 is TGCAGTGCTCATACGGACAGGATCACTGAAGCTTTCTTA.

This clonotype was seen at least ten times. The chain is built from TRBV4-1 and TRBJ1-6; TRBD1 matches 9 bases. Germline loops: CDR1 MGHRA, CDR2 YSYEKL. This CDR3 spans 16 amino acids. The V and J ends lost 0 bases and 10 bases, in that order; junction bases with no gene match: 7. CDR3 sequence reads: CASSQEGTGRRSPLHF. The DNA of the CDR3 is TGCGCCAGCAGCCAAGAGGGGACAGGGCGACGGTCACCCCTCCACTTT.

With respect to this clonotype: One base away lies a much larger clone, so this may be a sequencing read error. The chain has TRBV7-8 and TRBJ2-1; perhaps TRBD2 as D (6 bases). The length of the CDR3 is 15 residues. Germline values: CDR1 SGHVS, CDR2 FQNEAQ. Written as DNA, the CDR3 is TGTGCCAGCAACTTACGACTAGTGGACGACAATGAGCAGTTCTTC. Its translation is CASNLRLVDDNEQFF.

In regard to this clonotype: A much larger clone differs from this one at a single base, so this may be a read error. This chain links TRBV11-2 with TRBJ2-2; D possibly uses TRBD1 or TRBD2 (5 bases each). Germline values: CDR1 SGHAT, CDR2 FQNNGV. This CDR3 is built from 13 residues. CDR3 amino acids: CASTIDRTGDLFF. The CDR3 coding sequence is TGTGCCAGCACAATAGACCGCACCGGGGACCTGTTTTTT.

About this clonotype itself: A junction boundary mismatches the germline segment, possibly from a read error. The chain combines TRBV11-2 with TRBJ2-1; possible D gene TRBD2, 6 bases. This CDR3 has 16 amino acids. CDR1 and CDR2 from the germline V gene are SGHAT and FQNNGV. The CDR3 here is CACSLAAGTSCNDQFF. The CDR3 coding sequence is TGTGCCTGCAGCTTAGCGGCGGGGACCTCCTGCAATGATCAGTTCTTC.

This clonotype was counted at least ten times. The chain's CDR3 is CSVERAGTDTQYF. The CDR3 nucleotides read TGCAGCGTTGAGAGGGCCGGCACAGATACGCAGTATTTT. The chain links TRBV29-1 to TRBJ2-3, with a tentative D call TRBD2 (5 bases). V lost 3 bases and J lost 1, with 8 bases in between. The CDR3 consists of 13 residues. Germline V CDR1 and CDR2: SQVTM, ANQGSEA.

On this clonotype itself: This may stem from a read error, because a much larger clone lies one nucleotide away. This chain connects TRBV20-1 to TRBJ2-3; D remains unclear. The CDR3 length is 13 residues. CDR1 and CDR2 from the germline V gene are DFQATT and SNEGSKA (reference sequence). The CDR3 DNA reads as TGCAGTGCTAGCAACCAGAACACAGATACGCAGTTTTTT. Translated: CSASNQNTDTQFF.

This chain links TRBV11-3 with TRBJ2-2; D is ambiguous. The ends were cut back, 4 bases at V and 5 bases at J, with 8 bases in the middle. From germline, CDR1 is SGHNT and CDR2 YENEEA. The CDR3 runs 13 residues. DNA for the CDR3: TGTGCCAGCAGCTACCAGAAGACCGGGGAGCTGTTTTTT. It yields the protein CASSYQKTGELFF.

This chain links TRBV12-3 or TRBV12-4 with TRBJ2-1, with 7 bases that match TRBD2. This CDR3 has 17 residues. The J segment lost 9 bases and the V segment lost 4 bases, leaving 18 bases of the junction unmatched. The chain's CDR3 is CASSSRGEAGPLGEQFF. Here the CDR3 DNA reads TGTGCCAGCAGTTCCCGGGGGGAAGCGGGACCCCTGGGTGAGCAGTTCTTC.

The gene calls are TRBV10-3 and TRBJ2-3; 10 bases match TRBD1. V lost 2 bases, J lost 3 bases, and 2 bases stayed unmatched. This CDR3 comprises 15 residues. Germline values: CDR1 ENHRY, CDR2 SYGVKD. The CDR3 reads CAISERTGGTDTQYF. For the CDR3, the DNA is TGTGCCATCAGTGAGCGGACAGGGGGGACAGATACGCAGTATTTT.

At least ten counts were recorded for this clonotype. CDR3 protein: CASSPRLAGVETQYF. CDR3 coding DNA: TGTGCCAGCAGTCCCAGACTAGCGGGAGTTGAGACCCAGTACTTC. This chain links TRBV12-3 or TRBV12-4 with TRBJ2-5; 12 nucleotides align to TRBD2. J was trimmed by 5 bases and V by 5 bases; bases with no gene match: 6. CDR3 length: 15 residues.

This clonotype appeared a few times. The chain uses TRBV4-2 and TRBJ1-4, with D possibly matching TRBD1 (5 bases). V lost 4 bases and J 10 bases, leaving 16 bases between the germline ends. The CDR3 totals 14 residues. Germline values: CDR1 LGHNA, CDR2 YNFKEQ. CDR3 sequence reads: CASSPEDSGGKLFF. The CDR3 DNA sequence: TGTGCCAGCAGCCCAGAAGACAGTGGCGGAAAACTGTTTTTT.

This clonotype was recorded only once. The germline gene is not matched at one end of the junction; a read error may be the cause. This chain connects TRBV11-3 to TRBJ2-7; D is uncertain. In germline, CDR1 is SGHNT, CDR2 YENEEA. This CDR3 comprises 15 residues. CDR3 bases: TGTGCCAGCAGTTTAGATGCAGTCGCCTCCTATGAGCAGTACTTC. It translates to CASSLDAVASYEQYF.

This clonotype has at least ten counts. The genes are TRBV11-3 and TRBJ2-1, with 7 bases aligning to TRBD2. The V segment lost 1 base and the J segment 2 bases; nucleotides outside the gene matches: 11. The CDR3 sequence is 18 residues long. The germline CDR1 and CDR2 sequences are SGHNT and YENEEA. The chain's CDR3 is CASSLGYLSGPPYNEQFF. CDR3 in DNA: TGTGCCAGCAGCTTAGGGTACCTTAGCGGGCCTCCCTACAATGAGCAGTTCTTC.

This clonotype has more than one count but fewer than ten. The chain links TRBV10-3 to TRBJ2-2; 9 bases map to TRBD2. The CDR3 is 16 residues long. Germline V gives CDR1 ENHRY, CDR2 SYGVKD. Trimming cost V 2 bases and J 4 bases; bases outside gene matches: 5. CDR3 coding DNA: TGTGCCATCAGTGAGATGGCGGGAGGGGGCACCGGGGAGCTGTTTTTT. Its translation: CAISEMAGGGTGELFF.

Comment on this clonotype: A junction end diverges from the germline sequence, so it may reflect a read error. Here the CDR3 reads CSARRIGTQETQYF. The CDR3 coding sequence is TGCAGTGCTAGGAGGATAGGAACCCAAGAGACCCAATACTTC. The chain recombines TRBV20-1 with TRBJ2-5; D call uncertain. The CDR3 length is 14 residues. The V gene's germline CDR1 is DFQATT and CDR2 SNEGSKA (reference sequence).

A remark on this clonotype: A much more abundant neighbour one base away suggests this may be a read error. This chain links TRBV18 with TRBJ2-1; TRBD2 aligns across 7 bases. The CDR3 consists of 15 residues. The ends lost 5 bases at V and 7 bases at J; junction bases unmatched: 11. Germline assignment: CDR1 KGHSH and CDR2 LQKENI. CDR3 nucleotide sequence: TGTGCCAGCTCATCCTGGACTAGTAGGGCAAATGAGCAGTTCTTC. Translated: CASSSWTSRANEQFF. The whole variable domain, filled in from reference TRBV18 and TRBJ2-1, reads NAGVMQNPRHLVRRRGQEARLRCSPMKGHSHVYWYRQLPEEGLKFMVYLQKENIIDESGMPKERFSAEFPKEGPSILRIQQVVRGDSAAYFCASSSWTSRANEQFFGPGTRLTVL.